These 4 T cell receptor beta chains came from one sample sequenced in a study of T cell changes during pregnancy in multiple sclerosis. Libraries were prepared by immunoSEQ multiplex PCR; TCRdb keeps only in-frame clonotypes and omits some of them. The profile covers about 49,000 clones, with 90% appearing a single time and around 5% taken by the ten largest. Sample: peripheral blood, taken after pregnancy. The receptors originated from a female donor in good health, enrolled as a control in a pregnancy study.

J is TRBJ2-3 and V is TRBV11-2; 9 bases align to TRBD2. CDR1 is SGHAT and CDR2 is FQNNGV in the germline V gene. This CDR3 is built from 15 residues. Germline trimming cut 5 bases from V and 2 bases from J; bases unmatched to any gene: 5. CDR3 sequence: CASSISGGITDTQYF. CDR3 nucleotides: TGTGCCAGCAGCATTAGCGGGGGAATCACAGATACGCAGTATTTT.

This clone came up once. The genes are TRBV14 and TRBJ1-2; D gene uncertain. CDR3 length equals 13 residues. Germline lookup yields CDR1 SGHDN and CDR2 FVKESK. V lost 1 base to trimming and J lost 4 bases, with 7 bases between them. The CDR3 is CASSQAGIYGYTF. The CDR3 DNA is TGTGCCAGCAGCCAAGCGGGGATCTATGGCTACACCTTC.

The gene calls are TRBV7-9 and TRBJ1-1; 9 bases line up with TRBD1. The CDR3 contains 14 residues. V lost 1 base, J lost 4 bases, and 1 base stayed unmatched. Germline assignment: CDR1 SEHNR and CDR2 FQNEAQ (reference sequence). CDR3 sequence reads: CASSLGTGVTEAFF. The CDR3 nucleotides read TGTGCCAGCAGCTTAGGGACAGGGGTCACTGAAGCTTTCTTT.

The rearrangement links TRBV11-3 to TRBJ2-5, with TRBD2 identical over 12 bases. The CDR3 is made up of 16 amino acids. V trimming: 5 bases; J trimming: 2 bases; junction bases outside the gene matches: 6. Germline values: CDR1 SGHNT, CDR2 YENEEA. This CDR3 reads CASSPGGTSGQETQYF. DNA for the CDR3: TGTGCCAGCAGCCCAGGGGGGACTAGCGGGCAAGAGACCCAGTACTTC.